Below, 27 T cell receptor beta chains from the same sample are listed, as sequenced in a study of blood T cell repertoires in COVID-19. Sequencing was performed with immunoSEQ multiplex PCR; in TCRdb, only in-frame clones are kept and a portion is missing. The data hold fewer than 200,000 clones, with more than 70% observed a single time. The sample comprised peripheral blood. The receptors shown here come from a middle-aged man who had recovered from COVID-19.

This sequence joins TRBV4-3 and TRBJ1-2; 11 bases match TRBD1. Trimming at V came to 2 bases and at J to 2 bases, leaving 4 bases not matched to a gene. The CDR3 extends over 16 amino acids. Germline V lookup: CDR1 LGHNA, CDR2 YSLEER. The CDR3 protein is CASSQPGTGGNYGYTF. CDR3 coding DNA: TGCGCCAGCAGCCAACCGGGGACAGGGGGAAACTATGGCTACACCTTC.

The chain is built from TRBV19 and TRBJ1-1; TRBD1 might be the D (6 bases). V was pared by 7 bases and J by 1 base, with 16 bases between. This CDR3 comprises 15 residues. The V gene's germline CDR1 is LNHDA and CDR2 SQIVND (reference sequence). The CDR3 DNA reads TGTGCCAGTACAAGCGAGTCCAGGGGGAACACTGAAGCTTTCTTT. It specifies CASTSESRGNTEAFF.

This rearrangement joins TRBV27 to TRBJ1-1, with D maybe TRBD1 (5 bases). Germline V lookup: CDR1 MNHEY, CDR2 SMNVEV (reference sequence). Trimming left V 5 bases short and J 5 bases short, with 12 bases between. The CDR3 has 13 residues. The CDR3 region is CASSPRVGTEAFF. The CDR3 nucleotides are TGTGCCAGCAGTCCCAGGGTTGGGACTGAAGCTTTCTTT.

J is TRBJ2-7 and V is TRBV21-1; the table gives TRBD2 as D, unverified against the DNA. TRBV21-1 is deemed a pseudogene. This CDR3 has 13 residues. The CDR3, as DNA: TGTGCCAGCAGCCCCCCGGTTTCCTACGAGCAGTACTTC. It codes for CASSPPVSYEQYF.

The chain joins TRBV19 to TRBJ2-3; 7 nucleotides agree with TRBD2. Germline-derived CDR1 and CDR2 are LNHDA and SQIVND (reference sequence). The CDR3 is 14 residues long. The ends lost 6 bases at V and 0 bases at J; junction bases unmatched: 3. This chain's CDR3 is CASRARGSTDTQYF. The CDR3 coding sequence is TGTGCCAGTAGAGCGCGGGGGAGCACAGATACGCAGTATTTT.

The rearrangement uses TRBV5-1 and TRBJ2-1; D uncertain. The CDR3 consists of 11 residues. With 4 bases removed from V and 10 bases from J, the gap between germline ends came to 9 bases. CDR1 and CDR2 from the germline V gene are SGHRS and YFSETQ. The CDR3: CASSEAYEQFF. The CDR3 DNA is TGCGCCAGCAGCGAGGCCTACGAGCAGTTCTTC.

The chain is built from TRBV10-3 and TRBJ2-1; 10 bases are a match to TRBD1. The CDR3 runs 14 residues. V was clipped by 10 bases and J by 2 bases; unmatched bases: 5. Germline lookup yields CDR1 ENHRY and CDR2 SYGVKD. CDR3 loop: CATGTGDTYNEQFF. Here the CDR3 DNA reads TGTGCCACCGGGACAGGGGATACCTACAATGAGCAGTTCTTC.

The chain links TRBV10-2 to TRBJ2-7; 13 positions agree with TRBD2. Germline V gives CDR1 WSHSY, CDR2 SAAADI. The CDR3 totals 16 residues. V trimming: 6 bases; J trimming: 3 bases; junction bases outside the gene matches: 8. DNA for the CDR3: TGCGCCAGCAGGGAATTGGGACTAGCGGGGAACTACGAGCAGTACTTC. It translates to CASRELGLAGNYEQYF.

This chain joins TRBV18 and TRBJ2-3, with 11 positions matching TRBD1. Germline CDR1 KGHSH, CDR2 LQKENI. This CDR3 region has 15 residues. Trimming removed 3 bases from V and 5 bases from J; junction bases left unmatched: 4. The CDR3 region has the DNA TGTGCCAGCTCACCCGGACAGGGGGCAATAGATACGCAGTATTTT. Protein: CASSPGQGAIDTQYF.

The chain joins TRBV10-1 to TRBJ2-7, with 8 bases identical to TRBD2. The germline V gene encodes CDR1 WNHNN and CDR2 SYGVQD (reference sequence). The CDR3 loop spans 13 amino acids. J gave up 5 bases and V 5 bases, and 5 bases lay outside the gene matches. As DNA, the CDR3 is TGCGCCAGCAGTTCTCTCGGGGGGGACGAGCAGTACTTC. Protein product: CASSSLGGDEQYF.

The J gene is TRBJ2-1, the V gene TRBV7-3; D may be TRBD1 (5 bases). Germline V gene sequence: CDR1 SGHTA, CDR2 FQGTGA. The CDR3 length is 14 residues. Trimming pared 2 bases from V and 7 bases from J, leaving 12 bases between. The CDR3 protein is CASSLALRGNEQFF. The CDR3 region has the DNA TGTGCCAGCAGCTTAGCACTTAGGGGAAATGAGCAGTTCTTC.

This chain uses TRBV27 with TRBJ2-7; 9 nucleotides agree with TRBD2. The germline gives CDR1 MNHEY, CDR2 SMNVEV (reference sequence). V lost 2 bases and J lost 1; bases outside the gene matches: 3. CDR3 length: 15 residues. The CDR3 DNA is TGTGCCAGCAGTTTAAGTAGCGGGAGTTCCTACGAGCAGTACTTC. This codes for CASSLSSGSSYEQYF.

J is TRBJ1-2 and V is TRBV2, with 7 bases that match TRBD1. This CDR3 contains 15 residues. Germline trimming cut 5 bases from V and 0 bases from J; bases unmatched to any gene: 6. CDR1 is SNHLY and CDR2 is FYNNEI in the germline V gene. CDR3 protein: CASSYRGNPNYGYTF. CDR3 bases: TGTGCCAGCAGTTACAGGGGCAACCCTAACTATGGCTACACCTTC.

The chain combines TRBV6-4 with TRBJ1-5, with 7 bases aligning to TRBD1. The germline V gene has CDR1 MRHNA and CDR2 SNTAGT. The CDR3 extends over 18 amino acids. Trimming at V came to 2 bases and at J to 0 bases, leaving 10 bases not matched to a gene. The CDR3 DNA reads as TGTGCCAGCAGTGACGACAGGGAGGTAGGCTATAGCAATCAGCCCCAGCATTTT. Translation: CASSDDREVGYSNQPQHF.

This sequence joins TRBV20-1 and TRBJ2-1, with 13 bases that match TRBD2. CDR1 is DFQATT, CDR2 SNEGSKA, per germline (reference sequence). The CDR3 is 14 amino acids. V lost 3 bases and J lost 6; bases outside the gene matches: 2. The CDR3 sequence: CSASRLAGGNEQFF. The DNA for the CDR3 is TGCAGTGCTAGTAGACTAGCGGGAGGCAATGAGCAGTTCTTC.

V and J are TRBV7-2 and TRBJ2-7; a possible D gene is TRBD2 (6 bases). The CDR3 sequence is 14 residues long. CDR1 and CDR2 from the germline V gene are SGHTA and FQGNSA. V lost 1 base, J lost 5 bases, and 12 bases lay in between. This CDR3 is CASSLVGGRDEQYF. The CDR3, as DNA: TGTGCCAGCAGCTTAGTGGGGGGTAGAGACGAGCAGTACTTC.

This rearrangement joins TRBV27 to TRBJ1-1, with D perhaps matching TRBD1 (6 bases). This CDR3 contains 13 residues. V dropped 6 bases and J dropped 6 bases, with 14 bases sitting between them. The germline CDR1 and CDR2 sequences are MNHEY and SMNVEV (reference sequence). DNA for the CDR3: TGTGCCAGCAGCCCAATGGGGGCCGCTGAAGCTTTCTTT. The encoded protein is CASSPMGAAEAFF.

This chain connects TRBV7-3 to TRBJ2-1, with 8 nucleotides matching TRBD1. This CDR3 region has 17 residues. Looked up from germline, CDR1 is SGHTA and CDR2 is FQGTGA. With V trimmed by 6 bases and J by 5 bases, 15 bases remained unmatched. The CDR3 region is CASRGQGTGESDNEQFF. The CDR3 DNA reads TGTGCCAGCAGAGGACAGGGAACCGGTGAGTCAGACAATGAGCAGTTCTTC.

This rearrangement joins TRBV3-1 (or the pseudogene TRBV3-2) to TRBJ2-7, with 9 bases that match TRBD1. Per germline, CDR1 LGHDT and CDR2 YNNKEL (reference sequence). The CDR3 covers 14 residues. Trimming at V came to 1 base and at J to 2 bases, leaving 0 bases not matched to a gene. CDR3 protein: CASSQGDRAYEQYF. CDR3 DNA sequence: TGTGCCAGCAGCCAAGGGGACAGGGCCTACGAGCAGTACTTC.

This chain connects TRBV21-1 to TRBJ2-7; TRBD2 reflects the table's D call only, with no check against the DNA. TRBV21-1 is noted as a pseudogene. The CDR3 runs 12 residues. The DNA of the CDR3 is TGTGCCAGCAGCTCAGAGGGGGGGCGAATGTACTTC. It is translated as CASSSEGGRMYF.

The V call is TRBV7-2, the J call TRBJ2-1; possibly TRBD2 for D (6 bases). The CDR3 runs to 14 residues. Trimming removed 5 bases at V and 7 bases at J, with 15 bases between. Looked up from germline, CDR1 is SGHTA and CDR2 is FQGNSA. CDR3 in DNA: TGTGCCAGCAGCGCAAGGGACTCCCGGAATGAGCAGTTCTTC. Its translation is CASSARDSRNEQFF.

The J gene is TRBJ2-3, the V gene TRBV7-3; 9 nucleotides line up with TRBD1. This CDR3 has 16 residues. V shed 6 bases and J 7 bases; nucleotides not matched to a gene: 14. Germline CDR1 and CDR2: SGHTA and FQGTGA. CDR3 DNA: TGTGCCAGCAGTTATTCCGGGACAGGGTCCCTGAATACGCAGTATTTT. As protein: CASSYSGTGSLNTQYF.

The chain has TRBV5-1 and TRBJ1-2; TRBD1 agrees at 9 bases. CDR1 and CDR2 (germline): SGHRS, YFSETQ. The CDR3 length is 15 residues. The V gene end was trimmed by 6 bases and the J gene end by 8 bases; junction bases not matched to a gene: 14. Here the CDR3 reads CASNPQGDRVRGYTF. In nucleotides, the CDR3 is TGCGCCAGCAACCCACAAGGGGACAGGGTCCGCGGCTACACCTTC.

The rearrangement joins TRBV15 to TRBJ1-5, with 7 nucleotides matching TRBD1. The J segment lost 4 bases and the V segment lost 6 bases, leaving 9 bases of the junction unmatched. Germline V gives CDR1 LNHNV, CDR2 YYDKDF (reference sequence). This CDR3 is 15 amino acids long. The CDR3 protein is CATRPTGTDNQPQHF. The CDR3 region has the DNA TGTGCCACCAGGCCCACCGGGACAGATAATCAGCCCCAGCATTTT.

The V gene is TRBV19, the J gene TRBJ2-2, with TRBD2 identical over 8 bases. The V segment lost 4 bases and the J segment 3 bases; nucleotides outside the gene matches: 7. The CDR3 consists of 16 residues. Per germline, CDR1 LNHDA and CDR2 SQIVND (reference sequence). CDR3 bases: TGTGCCAGTAGTAAGCCGGGGGGGGCGGACACCGGGGAGCTGTTTTTT. This codes for CASSKPGGADTGELFF.

This clone was seen once. J is TRBJ2-3 and V is TRBV5-1; 13 bases line up with TRBD2. The CDR3 is 16 amino acids. V lost 1 base and J lost 5; bases outside the gene matches: 4. Germline V gene lookup returns CDR1 SGHRS and CDR2 YFSETQ. The CDR3 sequence: CASSLTSGGAGDTQYF. Written as DNA, the CDR3 is TGCGCCAGCAGCTTGACTAGCGGGGGGGCGGGAGATACGCAGTATTTT.

This chain joins TRBV7-9 and TRBJ2-3; 7 bases align to TRBD1. This CDR3 comprises 16 residues. V dropped 5 bases and J dropped 2; count of bases not matched to a gene: 10. Germline V lookup: CDR1 SEHNR, CDR2 FQNEAQ (reference sequence). This CDR3 reads CASSPGKGASTDTQYF. DNA for the CDR3: TGTGCCAGCAGCCCGGGGAAGGGGGCTTCCACAGATACGCAGTATTTT.